This T cell receptor beta chain was identified during a study of T cell responses to AZD1222 COVID-19 vaccine. The CDR3 spans 14 residues. V gave up 4 bases and J gave up 2 bases, with 10 bases separating them. The germline CDR1 and CDR2 sequences are SGHRS and YFSETQ. Assay: immunoSEQ multiplex PCR; the TCRdb copy retains only in-frame clones and omits some. The sample lists some 160,000 clones; around 90% were seen once. Study-level results: The donors showed a predominance of white British ancestry and of females, with possible underestimation of clonal diversity. Nearly half of unique spike-specific TCRs reportedly avoided B.1.351 and B.1.1.7 mutated regions.

Worth noting for this clone: The antigen is unknown.

The specimen was peripheral blood, collected on day 0 of AZD1222 vaccination. This chain links TRBV5-1 with TRBJ2-1, with no clear D. This TCR was sampled from an adult in good health. CDR3 sequence: CASSASGPYNEQFF. As DNA, the CDR3 is TGCGCCAGCAGCGCTAGTGGGCCCTACAATGAGCAGTTCTTC.